Each of the 9 T cell receptor beta chains below was sequenced from the same sample in a study of T cell responses to AZD1222 COVID-19 vaccine. The table came from immunoSEQ multiplex PCR; TCRdb's copy has only in-frame clones and leaves some out. The sample consists of over 100,000 clones, roughly nine tenths of them appearing once. Specimen: peripheral blood, collected on day 0 of AZD1222 vaccination. These receptors were obtained from an adult in good health.

The rearrangement links TRBV13 to TRBJ2-7; D is ambiguous. Deletions cut 5 bases from V and 6 bases from J, with 8 bases between. This CDR3 spans 11 amino acids. The germline gives CDR1 PRHDT, CDR2 FYEKMQ (reference sequence). The DNA for the CDR3 is TGTGCCAGCAGCGTTAATCGCGAGCAGTACTTC. Amino acid sequence: CASSVNREQYF. Drawing the rest from reference TRBV13 and TRBJ2-7, the complete variable domain is AAGVIQSPRHLIKEKRETATLKCYPIPRHDTVYWYQQGPGQDPQFLISFYEKMQSDKGSIPDRFSAQQFSDYHSELNMSSLELGDSALYFCASSVNREQYFGPGTRLTVT.

The genes are TRBV6-2 or TRBV6-3 and TRBJ1-5; D remains unclear. CDR3 size: 13 residues. CDR1 is MNHEY, CDR2 SVGEGT, per germline. V was trimmed by 6 bases and J by 0 bases, leaving 6 bases between them. This chain's CDR3 is CASSRVSNQPQHF. The DNA of the CDR3 is TGTGCCAGCAGCCGGGTTAGCAATCAGCCCCAGCATTTT.

This chain connects TRBV7-3 to TRBJ2-3; D is possibly TRBD1 (5 bases). Germline CDR1 and CDR2: SGHTA and FQGTGA. There are 13 residues in the CDR3. The V end lost 4 bases, the J end lost 2 bases, and 7 bases lay between the germline ends. Here the CDR3 reads CASSSRATDTQYF. The CDR3 DNA is TGTGCCAGCAGCTCCAGGGCCACAGATACGCAGTATTTT.

The V and J genes are TRBV5-1 and TRBJ1-6, with D unclear. Trimming took off 0 bases at V and 5 bases at J, with 15 bases between the two ends. CDR3 size: 17 residues. CDR1 and CDR2 (germline): SGHRS, YFSETQ. CDR3 loop: CASSLAGSGPNNSPLHF. The DNA for the CDR3 is TGCGCCAGCAGCTTGGCCGGCTCAGGCCCGAATAATTCACCCCTCCACTTT.

The chain is built from TRBV11-1 and TRBJ2-1; TRBD2 aligns across 13 bases. The V segment lost 5 bases and the J segment 3 bases; nucleotides outside the gene matches: 4. Germline CDR1 SGHAT, CDR2 FQDESV (reference sequence). The CDR3 extends over 16 amino acids. CDR3 bases: TGTGCCAGCAGCGTAGGGACTAGCGGGGTCTACAATGAGCAGTTCTTC. Translation gives CASSVGTSGVYNEQFF.

Here the CDR3 reads CASSFTGRQYF. The CDR3 DNA follows: TGTGCCAGCAGTTTTACGGGGAGGCAGTACTTC. V usage is TRBV28 and J usage is TRBJ2-7; the D gene is possibly TRBD2 (5 bases). The germline V and J ends were trimmed by 3 bases and 9 bases, with 9 bases remaining between them. This CDR3 is 11 amino acids long. The germline CDR1 and CDR2 sequences are MDHEN and SYDVKM.

The V and J genes are TRBV9 and TRBJ2-2; tentatively, D is TRBD1 (5 bases). The V end was cut by 3 bases, the J end by 4 bases, with 13 bases between. Germline CDR1 is SGDLS and CDR2 is YYNGEE. The CDR3 length is 15 residues. CDR3 bases: TGTGCCAGCAGCGGTGGGGCCCGGGCCACCGGGGAGCTGTTTTTT. Amino acid sequence: CASSGGARATGELFF. Full variable domain (outside the CDR3, taken from reference TRBV9 and TRBJ2-2): DSGVTQTPKHLITATGQRVTLRCSPRSGDLSVYWYQQSLDQGLQFLIQYYNGEERAKGNILERFSAQQFPDLHSELNLSSLELGDSALYFCASSGGARATGELFFGEGSRLTVL.

The chain combines TRBV25-1 with TRBJ1-4; D is uncertain. CDR3 size: 15 residues. Germline assignment: CDR1 MGHDK and CDR2 SYGVNS. Trimming took 0 bases from V and 7 from J, leaving 12 bases between them. CDR3 in amino acids: CASSEYGGRSEKLFF. CDR3 nucleotide sequence: TGTGCCAGCAGTGAATACGGAGGGAGGAGTGAAAAACTGTTTTTT.

A word on this clone: This same CDR3 is encoded by further DNA sequences in the sample. The rearrangement joins TRBV28 to TRBJ2-2; unclear D gene. V was shortened by 2 bases and J by 5 bases, with 3 bases between the two germline ends. The CDR3 consists of 12 residues. Germline V gene lookup returns CDR1 MDHEN and CDR2 SYDVKM. CDR3 in amino acids: CASSLTTGELFF. CDR3 coding DNA: TGTGCCAGCAGTTTAACTACCGGGGAGCTGTTTTTT.